The T cell receptor beta chain described here comes from a study of blood T cell repertoires in COVID-19. Study summary: Italy, Spain and the United States were the sources of the convalescent and acute COVID-19 samples. Nucleic acid was either cDNA or gDNA, and it came from T cells, B-cell-depleted T cells, or PBMCs.

V lost 1 base, J lost 4 bases, and 16 bases lay in between. The CDR3 has 16 residues. CDR1 is SGHTA, CDR2 FQGTGA, per germline. Generated by immunoSEQ multiplex PCR, the TCRdb table keeps only in-frame clones and is missing some. The data show about 230,000 clones, 83% seen once. What was sequenced was peripheral blood. The sequence derives from a woman between 65 and 79 years old with active or convalescent COVID-19. The chain carries TRBV7-3 and TRBJ1-1, with D possibly TRBD1 on 5 matching bases. The CDR3 here is CASSLRGLTDPTEAFF. CDR3 coding DNA: TGTGCCAGCAGCTTAAGGGGACTGACAGACCCCACTGAAGCTTTCTTT. Full variable domain (remainder filled in from reference TRBV7-3 and TRBJ1-1): GAGVSQTPSNKVTEKGKYVELRCDPISGHTALYWYRQSLGQGPEFLIYFQGTGAADDSGLPNDRFFAVRPEGSVSTLKIQRTERGDSAVYLCASSLRGLTDPTEAFFGQGTRLTVV.